This TCR beta chain was sequenced during a study of blood T cell repertoires in COVID-19. Looking at the study overall: T cells, B-cell-depleted T cells, or PBMCs provided the cDNA or gDNA that served as material.

J lost 5 bases, V lost 6 bases, and 9 bases had no gene match. This CDR3 is built from 14 residues. Germline CDR1 and CDR2: SNHLY and FYNNEI. This clone was picked up a small number of times. Original processing notes: Researchers report that nucleated cell counts were estimated from reference gene primer amplification. Sequenced by immunoSEQ multiplex PCR; TCRdb stores in-frame clones only, minus some. V and J calls and clone size are given by that table; D and trimming were obtained from the DNA. This sample has some 200,000 clones, with around 87% found just once. This receptor was identified in a man in his late teens or twenties with active or convalescent COVID-19. V and J are TRBV2 and TRBJ1-2; 7 bases agree with TRBD1. The material sequenced was peripheral blood. DNA of the CDR3: TGTGCCAGCAGCCAAACAGGGGTTAATTATGGCTACACCTTC. Amino acid sequence: CASSQTGVNYGYTF. The entire variable domain, with the rest obtained from reference TRBV2 and TRBJ1-2, is as follows: EPEVTQTPSHQVTQMGQEVILRCVPISNHLYFYWYRQILGQKVEFLVSFYNNEISEKSEIFDDQFSVERPDGSNFTLKIRSTKLEDSAMYFCASSQTGVNYGYTFGSGTRLTVV.